This TCR beta chain originates from a study of T cell repertoires in cytomegalovirus infection. Study-wide background: In public TCR beta signatures, there were indications of both CMV infection and matching HLA type. Overall study findings and caveats: Identification of carriers of CMV plus the relevant HLA was performed using cumulative public TCR beta family frequency. HLA-C-restricted, CMV-specific TCR beta clonotypes were dominant ex vivo.

MiXCR, run by TCRdb on the reads, gives a single entry per CDR3 protein. The sample has approximately 700,000 distinct CDR3 sequences, 35% to 45% seen once. This clonotype was observed once. Its antigen is still unknown. This may be a read error: a much more frequent sequence differs by one nucleotide. The CDR3 has 14 residues. CDR1 is MNHNS and CDR2 is SASEGT in the germline V gene. The clonotype comes from a human donor in good health (CMV status not recorded). Some clones in this sample may be carry-over from other donors' samples. The chain combines TRBV6-1 with TRBJ1-2; D might be TRBD1 (5 bases). Sequenced material: PBMCs. Written as DNA, the CDR3 is TGTGCCCGCAGTGAAACGGGCAGGGAATTAGGCTACACCTTC. It is translated as CARSETGRELGYTF.